This T cell receptor beta chain was observed in a study of shared clonotypes between healthy human individuals. Overall study context: A few men and two women, aged 18 to 49, were donors. Three plates each covered CD4 naive and memory; CD8 naive two, CD8 memory one.

Sequencing used immunoSEQ multiplex PCR; TCRdb keeps in-frame clones, though not all of them. The sample lists roughly 500,000 clones; about 96% were seen once. Details on this clone: Its antigen is unknown.

Broader study findings: Clonotype sharing levels among donors were expected to vary with sequencing depth. Exclusively blood specimens were collected; tissue repertoires likely differ.

CDR3 length equals 12 residues. V lost 7 bases to trimming and J lost 8 bases, with 14 bases between them. Germline lookup yields CDR1 SNHLY and CDR2 FYNNEI. Specimen: naive CD4+ T cells sorted from blood. Subset specified: CD45RA+ positively selected. This sequence joins TRBV2 and TRBJ1-2, with D perhaps matching TRBD1 (6 bases). This receptor was taken from a woman in her thirties in good health. The CDR3 loop reads CASKGRGHGYTF. Here the CDR3 DNA reads TGTGCCAGCAAGGGCAGGGGTCACGGCTACACCTTC.